The T cell receptor beta chain under discussion was sequenced for a study of blood T cell repertoires in COVID-19. Study-level information: Sample material is recorded as cDNA or gDNA derived from T cells, B-cell-depleted T cells, or PBMCs.

V dropped 6 bases and J dropped 6 bases, with 5 bases sitting between them. Germline loops: CDR1 MDHEN, CDR2 SYDVKM. There are 11 residues in the CDR3. Assay used: immunoSEQ multiplex PCR; TCRdb lists only in-frame clones, some missing. The sample consists of 150,000 to 200,000 clones, about 86% of them appearing once. The chain combines TRBV28 with TRBJ1-4; D not certain. Sequencing was carried out using peripheral blood. This sequence was found in a young woman with active or convalescent COVID-19. The CDR3 DNA follows: TGTGCCAGCAGATCTCATGAAAAACTGTTTTTT. It translates to CASRSHEKLFF.